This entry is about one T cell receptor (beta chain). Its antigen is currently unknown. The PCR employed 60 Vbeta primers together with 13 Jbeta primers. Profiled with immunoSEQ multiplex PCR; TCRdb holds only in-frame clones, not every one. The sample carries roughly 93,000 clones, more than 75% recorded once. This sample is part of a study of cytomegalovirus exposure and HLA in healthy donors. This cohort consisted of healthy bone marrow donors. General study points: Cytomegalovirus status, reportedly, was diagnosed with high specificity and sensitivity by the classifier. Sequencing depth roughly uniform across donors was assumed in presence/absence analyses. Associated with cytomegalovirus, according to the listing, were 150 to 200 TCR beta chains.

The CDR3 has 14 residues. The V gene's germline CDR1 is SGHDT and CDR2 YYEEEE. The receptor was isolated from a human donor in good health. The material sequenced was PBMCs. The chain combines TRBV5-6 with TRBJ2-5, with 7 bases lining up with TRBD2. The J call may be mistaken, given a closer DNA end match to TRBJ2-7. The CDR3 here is CASSFGGRPNEQYF. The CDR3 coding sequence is TGTGCCAGCAGCTTCGGGGGGAGACCGAACGAGCAGTACTTC.